This entry features one TCR beta chain sequence. There is no known antigen for this receptor. The junction departs from germline at one end; a sequencing error may be responsible. CD8 naive samples were CD45RO-negative cells positively selected for CCR7, giving a CD45RA+CCR7+ population that excluded TemRA cells. Healthy HIV-negative adults with no recently reported acute infections or vaccinations were included as donors. All donors were Caucasian adults living in Nashville, Tennessee, USA. Blood was collected by leukapheresis, and PBMCs were isolated by Ficoll-Histopaque density gradient centrifugation and then cryopreserved in liquid nitrogen vapor phase. Purity and quantity of every magnetically sorted T cell population were checked by analytical flow cytometry. Genomic DNA was isolated from each sorted fraction and quantified by UV absorbance on a Nanodrop 2000c. The data were taken from a study of shared clonotypes between healthy human individuals (dated by TCRdb to 2018 to 2020). For the study in its entirety: The cohort included a few men and a couple of women between 18 and 49 years of age. Blood TCR repertoires of 5 or 6 healthy adults were deeply sequenced to estimate repertoire size and the extent of clonotype sharing between individuals. For each donor, CD4 naive and CD4 memory were each given three plates, CD8 naive was given two plates, and CD8 memory was given one plate. Different laboratories and diverse techniques were used to prepare libraries and sequence TCR repertoires, to increase sequencing depth and limit assay-specific biases. Per donor, leukapheresis produced somewhere between about 0.9 and 9 billion PBMCs. Overall study outcomes, separate from this receptor: Larger estimated clonotype richness was generally found for naive subsets than for memory subsets. Rarefaction of sorted-subset datasets indicated incomplete sequencing despite the large sequencing depth. Pairwise subsampling led to the expectation that sequencing depth would affect the degree of clonotype sharing among donors. Sharing across a few donors was observed for about 5% of naive CD4, around 3.5% of naive CD8, 2% to 2.5% of memory CD4, and less than 0.45% of memory CD8 clonotypes. Sampling was restricted to blood, and TCR repertoires in tissue are likely to differ from TCR repertoires in blood. The genetic and exposure-history diversity represented was limited by the small number of donors. Compared with non-shared clonotypes, the clonotypes found in all four sorted-subset donors had higher generation probabilities.

Per the germline V gene (reference sequence), SSHAT is the CDR1 and FNYEAQ is the CDR2. The CDR3 sequence holds 15 residues, the cysteine and phenylalanine included. Just CDR3 DNA is preserved here, 45 bases in frame from base 1. Using the deep immunoSEQ assay, multiplex PCR amplified TCR CDR3 regions from genomic DNA. For each cell subset, the extracted genomic DNA was distributed evenly across all wells of several immunoSEQ 96-well plates, and each plate served as one replicate. For sorted subsets, approximately 190 ng of genomic DNA, equivalent to around 31,000 T cell genomes, went into each replicate PCR. Purified libraries were measured with a Qubit 3.0 fluorometer, size-checked on a Bioanalyzer 2100, and measured again with the KAPA Library Quantification kit. Every immunoSEQ 96-well plate was sequenced on a dedicated single-read 150-cycle Illumina NextSeq 550 flow cell. The original methods were these. Because only junctional sequences without quality scores were contained in the immunoSEQ output, filtering matching that applied to full-length reads could not be performed. To assign V/J genes and CDR3, sequences were annotated using PyIR, a Python wrapper for IgBLAST v1.9, with IMGT germline references. Any read was removed if the V/J assignment was weak (E-value above 1e-6), the CDR3 was missing, or the read contained stop codons, out-of-frame junctions, or ambiguous translated residues. V3J clonotypes were defined by identical inferred V gene, J gene, and CDR3 amino acid sequence. Percentage overlap between repertoires was computed as shared unique clonotypes divided by the size of the smaller repertoire. RTK rarefaction, the Chao1 estimator, and Recon v2.1 estimates of unobserved clonotypes were used to assess repertoire richness. For all TCRbeta clonotypes obtained by the gDNA method from four donors, generation probabilities were computed with OLGA. TCRdb took over this immuneACCESS table, retaining in-frame rearrangements with V and J assigned. Such tables are incomplete; in checked studies, under half of the missing clones stem from an unresolved V gene, and the remainder is unexplained. V, J and clone size reflect that table, while D and trimming were determined from the DNA. The sample yields 650,000 to 800,000 clones; about 91% were counted once. The biggest ten clones account for 24% of the sample.

Sequenced input: naive CD8+ T cells sorted from blood. According to the study, the label for this sample's cell subset or site signals: CD45RA+CCR7+. This receptor was identified in a man aged 25-40 years in good health. The rearranged chain carries TRBV7-7 and TRBJ2-1, and TRBD2 aligns with 7 junction nucleotides. The base sequence is TGTGCTAGCAGCTTATCTAGCGGAATCTACAATGAGCAGTTCTTC. It is translated as CASSLSSGIYNEQFF.